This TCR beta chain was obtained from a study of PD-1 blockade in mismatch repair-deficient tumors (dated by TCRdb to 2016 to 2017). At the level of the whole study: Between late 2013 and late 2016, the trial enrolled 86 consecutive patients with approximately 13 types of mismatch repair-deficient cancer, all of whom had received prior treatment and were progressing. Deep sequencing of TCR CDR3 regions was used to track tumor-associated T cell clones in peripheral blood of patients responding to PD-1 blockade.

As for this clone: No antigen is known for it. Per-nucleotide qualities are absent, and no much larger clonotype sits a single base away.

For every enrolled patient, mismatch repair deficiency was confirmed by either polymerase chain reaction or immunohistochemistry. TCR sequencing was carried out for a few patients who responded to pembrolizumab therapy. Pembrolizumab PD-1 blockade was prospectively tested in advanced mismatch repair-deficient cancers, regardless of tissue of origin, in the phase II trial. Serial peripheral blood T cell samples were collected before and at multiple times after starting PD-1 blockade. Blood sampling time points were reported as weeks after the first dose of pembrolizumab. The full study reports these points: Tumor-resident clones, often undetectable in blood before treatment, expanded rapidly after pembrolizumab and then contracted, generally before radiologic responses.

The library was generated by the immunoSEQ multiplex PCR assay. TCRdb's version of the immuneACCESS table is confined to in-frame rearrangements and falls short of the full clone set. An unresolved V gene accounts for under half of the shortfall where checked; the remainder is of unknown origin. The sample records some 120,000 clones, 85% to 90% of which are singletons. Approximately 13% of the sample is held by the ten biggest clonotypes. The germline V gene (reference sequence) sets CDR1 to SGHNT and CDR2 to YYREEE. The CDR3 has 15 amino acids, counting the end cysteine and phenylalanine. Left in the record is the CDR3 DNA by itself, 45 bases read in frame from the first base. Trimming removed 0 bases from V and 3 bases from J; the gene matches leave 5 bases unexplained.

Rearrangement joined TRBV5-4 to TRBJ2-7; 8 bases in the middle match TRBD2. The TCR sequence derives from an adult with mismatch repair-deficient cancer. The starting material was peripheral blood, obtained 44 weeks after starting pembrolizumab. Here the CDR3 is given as CASSLVTSGVYEQYF. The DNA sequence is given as TGTGCCAGCAGCTTGGTTACTAGCGGAGTCTACGAGCAGTACTTC.